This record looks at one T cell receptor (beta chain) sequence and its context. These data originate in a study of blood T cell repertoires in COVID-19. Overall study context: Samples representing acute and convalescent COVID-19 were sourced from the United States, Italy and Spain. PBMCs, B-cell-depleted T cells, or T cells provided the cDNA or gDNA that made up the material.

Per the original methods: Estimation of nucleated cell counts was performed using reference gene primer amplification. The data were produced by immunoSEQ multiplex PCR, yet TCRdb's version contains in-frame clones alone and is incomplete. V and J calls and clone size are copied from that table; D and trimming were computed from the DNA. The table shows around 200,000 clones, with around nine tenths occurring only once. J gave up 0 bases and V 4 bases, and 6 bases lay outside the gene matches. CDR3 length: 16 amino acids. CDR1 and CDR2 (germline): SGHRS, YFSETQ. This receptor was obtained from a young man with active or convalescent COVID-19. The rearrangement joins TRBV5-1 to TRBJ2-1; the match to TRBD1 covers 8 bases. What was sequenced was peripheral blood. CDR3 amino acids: CASSLQGDSSYNEQFF. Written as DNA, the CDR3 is TGCGCCAGCAGCCTACAGGGGGACAGCTCCTACAATGAGCAGTTCTTC. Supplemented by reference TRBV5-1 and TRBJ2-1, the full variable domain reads KAGVTQTPRYLIKTRGQQVTLSCSPISGHRSVSWYQQTPGQGLQFLFEYFSETQRNKGNFPGRFSGRQFSNSRSEMNVSTLELGDSALYLCASSLQGDSSYNEQFFGPGTRLTVL.